This TCR beta chain derives from a study of shared clonotypes between healthy human individuals. TCRdb's table, derived via immunoSEQ multiplex PCR, lists solely in-frame clones and lacks some. The table has hundreds of thousands of clones, about 96% seen once. Trimming left V 6 bases short and J 1 base short, with 14 bases between. The CDR3 runs 15 residues. Germline lookup yields CDR1 MNHNY and CDR2 SVGAGI (reference sequence). Sequenced: naive CD4+ T cells sorted from blood. As to subset: CD45RA+ positively selected. The chain couples TRBV6-6 to TRBJ2-3; D is possibly TRBD1 (6 bases). The sequence was obtained from a woman aged 30 to 39 in good health. In nucleotides, the CDR3 is TGTGCCAGCAGAACCAGGGCAGGGGGCACAGATACGCAGTATTTT. Amino acids: CASRTRAGGTDTQYF.